Listed here are 26 T cell receptor beta chains from one sample, sequenced in a study of blood T cell repertoires in COVID-19. The method was immunoSEQ multiplex PCR; TCRdb's version includes in-frame clones alone and lacks a portion of them. The sample has about 180,000 clones, approximately 88% seen once. The sequenced sample consisted of peripheral blood. The source of these receptors is a woman in her forties with COVID-19, enrolled during active disease.

The chain combines TRBV11-2 with TRBJ2-5, with D perhaps matching TRBD2 (5 bases). The CDR3 is 15 amino acids. CDR1 is SGHAT and CDR2 is FQNNGV in the germline V gene. Trimming took 5 bases from V and 5 from J, leaving 18 bases between them. The CDR3 reads CASSVGSADTETQYF. In DNA, the CDR3 is TGTGCCAGCAGCGTTGGGAGTGCAGATACGGAGACCCAGTACTTC.

This clone was seen only once. The chain joins TRBV19 to TRBJ1-2; the match to TRBD1 covers 10 bases. Trimming at V came to 7 bases and at J to 7 bases, leaving 12 bases not matched to a gene. The V gene's germline CDR1 is LNHDA and CDR2 SQIVND (reference sequence). The CDR3 extends over 15 amino acids. This CDR3 is CASTTGTGAHFGYTF. The CDR3 region has the DNA TGTGCCAGTACTACCGGGACAGGGGCCCATTTTGGCTACACCTTC.

V and J are TRBV12-3 or TRBV12-4 and TRBJ2-2; a possible D gene is TRBD1 (6 bases). The CDR3 sequence is 12 residues long. Trimming removed 5 bases at V and 6 bases at J, with 7 bases between. The CDR3 spells CASSAGAGELFF. DNA for the CDR3: TGTGCCAGCAGTGCAGGGGCCGGGGAGCTGTTTTTT.

The J gene is TRBJ2-3, the V gene TRBV6-4, with no clear D. This CDR3 has 14 residues. V lost 2 bases, J lost 6 bases, and 12 bases lay in between. Per germline, CDR1 MRHNA and CDR2 SNTAGT. This CDR3 is CASSDVPTVDTQYF. Written as DNA, the CDR3 is TGTGCCAGCAGTGACGTCCCCACGGTTGATACGCAGTATTTT.

This chain links TRBV11-2 with TRBJ2-2, with 8 bases identical to TRBD2. Trimming removed 1 base from V and 4 bases from J; junction bases left unmatched: 5. This CDR3 contains 16 residues. Per the germline V gene, CDR1 is SGHAT and CDR2 is FQNNGV. The CDR3 region has the DNA TGTGCCAGCAGCTTAGGTGGCCTAGCGGGCACCGGGGAGCTGTTTTTT. Translating gives CASSLGGLAGTGELFF.

CDR3 amino acids: CASSPTPTGGENTIYF. The CDR3, as DNA: TGTGCCAGCTCCCCGACCCCAACAGGGGGCGAAAACACCATATATTTT. This sequence joins TRBV18 and TRBJ1-3; TRBD1 matches 9 bases. Germline values: CDR1 KGHSH, CDR2 LQKENI. The CDR3 extends over 16 amino acids. The junction had 12 bases not matched to a gene; V was cut back by 6 bases and J by 6 bases.

The chain carries TRBV19 and TRBJ1-5; possible D gene TRBD1, 6 bases. From germline, CDR1 is LNHDA and CDR2 SQIVND (reference sequence). The ends were cut back, 3 bases at V and 5 bases at J, with 17 bases in the middle. This CDR3 contains 16 residues. The CDR3 DNA follows: TGTGCCAGTAGTATCGGGAGGGGCAGGGGTGATCAGCCCCAGCATTTT. Translated: CASSIGRGRGDQPQHF.

This clone was seen a handful of times. The V gene is TRBV5-4, the J gene TRBJ1-1; no reliable D call. V shed 3 bases and J shed 0 bases, with 9 bases lying between them. CDR3 length: 14 amino acids. Germline V gene sequence: CDR1 SGHNT, CDR2 YYREEE (reference sequence). The CDR3 sequence is CASSSVEVNTEAFF. DNA for the CDR3: TGTGCCAGCAGCTCGGTAGAAGTGAACACTGAAGCTTTCTTT.

The J gene is TRBJ2-6, the V gene TRBV6-1; 9 nucleotides match TRBD1. The CDR3 length is 18 residues. V was clipped by 4 bases and J by 2 bases; unmatched bases: 9. Germline values: CDR1 MNHNS, CDR2 SASEGT. Here the CDR3 DNA reads TGTGCCAGCAGTGCTCTGATTACAGGGGGCGCTGGGGCCAACGTCCTGACTTTC. It specifies CASSALITGGAGANVLTF.

The gene calls are TRBV7-2 and TRBJ1-1, with D possibly TRBD1 on 5 matching bases. The CDR3 runs to 14 residues. V lost 2 bases, J lost 4 bases, and 11 bases lay in between. CDR1 SGHTA and CDR2 FQGNSA come from the germline V gene. The CDR3 sequence is CASSLRQPGTEAFF. The CDR3 nucleotides are TGTGCCAGCAGCTTACGACAGCCGGGCACTGAAGCTTTCTTT.

The chain links TRBV19 to TRBJ1-1; weak D call: TRBD1 (6 bases). Trimming left V 3 bases short and J 7 bases short, with 18 bases between. Germline CDR1 is LNHDA and CDR2 is SQIVND (reference sequence). CDR3 size: 15 residues. The CDR3 DNA reads as TGTGCCAGTAGTATCGCCCGACAGGCAGCGTATGAAGCTTTCTTT. This sequence encodes CASSIARQAAYEAFF.

V and J are TRBV6-6 and TRBJ1-1; no reliable D call. Germline CDR1 is MNHNY and CDR2 is SVGAGI (reference sequence). The CDR3 has 10 residues. The ends were cut back, 2 bases at V and 8 bases at J, with 3 bases in the middle. In DNA form, the CDR3 reads TGTGCCAGCAGTTACATAGAAGCTTTCTTT. It is translated as CASSYIEAFF.

The V call is TRBV6-5, the J call TRBJ2-3; TRBD2 matches 11 bases. CDR3 length: 16 amino acids. CDR1 is MNHEY, CDR2 SVGAGI, per germline. The junction had 2 bases not matched to a gene; V was cut back by 0 bases and J by 3 bases. CDR3 sequence (DNA): TGTGCCAGCAGTTACTCTTGGACTAGCGGGACAGATACGCAGTATTTT. This encodes CASSYSWTSGTDTQYF.

This clone occurred once. The genes are TRBV3-1 (or the pseudogene TRBV3-2) and TRBJ1-2; TRBD1 matches 8 bases. CDR3 length equals 15 residues. V lost 2 bases, J lost 4 bases, and 6 bases stayed unmatched. CDR1 is LGHDT, CDR2 YNNKEL, per germline (reference sequence). For the CDR3, the DNA is TGTGCCAGCAGCCAACAAGACAGGGGTGTCTATGGCTACACCTTC. Translation gives CASSQQDRGVYGYTF.

This clone was detected a few times. This chain uses TRBV6-5 with TRBJ1-1; TRBD1 might be the D (6 bases). Germline CDR1 and CDR2: MNHEY and SVGAGI. The CDR3 totals 12 residues. Trimming shortened V by 7 bases and J by 7 bases, and 13 bases separated the two germline ends. The chain's CDR3 is CASNYQGSEAFF. CDR3 coding DNA: TGTGCCAGCAACTACCAGGGGAGTGAAGCTTTCTTT.

CDR3 residues: CASSFGGTSVWDEQFF. In DNA form, the CDR3 reads TGTGCCAGCAGCTTTGGGGGGACTAGCGTTTGGGATGAGCAGTTCTTC. The chain couples TRBV11-3 to TRBJ2-1, with 10 bases fitting TRBD2. The germline CDR1 and CDR2 sequences are SGHNT and YENEEA. The CDR3 sequence is 16 residues long. The V segment lost 3 bases and the J segment 8 bases; nucleotides outside the gene matches: 10.

The CDR3 protein is CASSLIAGNTIYF. The CDR3 bases are TGTGCCAGCAGTTTGATAGCAGGAAACACCATATATTTT. The rearrangement links TRBV27 to TRBJ1-3; D gene ambiguous. V lost 3 bases and J 4 bases, leaving 7 bases between the germline ends. Germline CDR1 reads MNHEY; CDR2 reads SMNVEV (reference sequence). This CDR3 spans 13 amino acids.

The chain carries TRBV2 and TRBJ1-5; 9 bases match TRBD1. This CDR3 has 14 residues. Per germline, CDR1 SNHLY and CDR2 FYNNEI. J gave up 6 bases and V 4 bases, and 4 bases lay outside the gene matches. In DNA form, the CDR3 reads TGTGCCAGCAGTGTCGGGACAGGGAGTCAGCCCCAGCATTTT. Its translation: CASSVGTGSQPQHF.

The genes are TRBV19 and TRBJ2-7, with 11 bases matching TRBD2. With V trimmed by 6 bases and J by 6 bases, 10 bases remained unmatched. Germline-derived CDR1 and CDR2 are LNHDA and SQIVND (reference sequence). This CDR3 has 15 amino acids. The CDR3 spells CASRTSGTSGAEQYF. CDR3 coding DNA: TGTGCCAGTAGAACCTCCGGGACTAGCGGAGCCGAGCAGTACTTC.

V and J are TRBV10-2 and TRBJ1-1, with 7 bases fitting TRBD1. CDR1 is WSHSY and CDR2 is SAAADI in the germline V gene. The CDR3 covers 15 residues. With 4 bases clipped from V and 1 base from J, the junction kept 6 bases outside the gene matches. The CDR3 here is CASSGQGQKNTEAFF. Written as DNA, the CDR3 is TGCGCCAGCAGTGGCCAGGGACAGAAGAACACTGAAGCTTTCTTT.

This chain joins TRBV5-1 and TRBJ2-1; TRBD1 is a possible D gene (5 bases). V shed 2 bases and J shed 8 bases, with 8 bases lying between them. The CDR3 length is 12 residues. From germline, CDR1 is SGHRS and CDR2 YFSETQ. The CDR3 region is CASSFTGDEQFF. Here the CDR3 DNA reads TGCGCCAGCAGCTTTACAGGTGATGAGCAGTTCTTC.

In this sample, this clone turned up once. The V gene is TRBV12-5, the J gene TRBJ2-7; a weak D match, TRBD1 (6 bases). This CDR3 is 14 amino acids long. Trimming left V 0 bases short and J 4 bases short, with 10 bases between. Germline V gene lookup returns CDR1 LGHNT and CDR2 FRNRAP. This CDR3 is CASGLVQGRYEQYF. For the CDR3, the DNA is TGTGCTAGTGGTTTGGTGCAGGGGCGGTACGAGCAGTACTTC. The full variable domain, with the rest looked up from reference TRBV12-5 and TRBJ2-7, is DARVTQTPRHKVTEMGQEVTMRCQPILGHNTVFWYRQTMMQGLELLAYFRNRAPLDDSGMPKDRFSAEMPDATLATLKIQPSEPRDSAVYFCASGLVQGRYEQYFGPGTRLTVT.

This sequence joins TRBV28 and TRBJ1-6, with TRBD1 as a possible D gene (5 bases). The germline V gene encodes CDR1 MDHEN and CDR2 SYDVKM. This CDR3 has 12 residues. The ends were cut back, 6 bases at V and 14 bases at J, with 14 bases in the middle. The CDR3 sequence: CASSTTQVTLHF. Here the CDR3 DNA reads TGTGCCAGCAGCACCACACAGGTTACCCTCCACTTT.

V usage is TRBV28 and J usage is TRBJ1-1; D is uncertain. This CDR3 is 16 amino acids long. CDR1 and CDR2 (germline): MDHEN, SYDVKM. V dropped 5 bases and J dropped 5 bases, with 21 bases sitting between them. The CDR3, as DNA: TGTGCCAGCAGTAAACACCCGGGTTACCGAGGGACTGAAGCTTTCTTT. It specifies CASSKHPGYRGTEAFF.

The chain links TRBV5-1 to TRBJ1-5; 10 bases align to TRBD1. The germline CDR1 and CDR2 sequences are SGHRS and YFSETQ. The CDR3 has 16 residues. The V and J ends lost 4 bases and 3 bases, in that order; junction bases with no gene match: 7. CDR3: CASSKGTGEDNQPQHF. CDR3 DNA: TGCGCCAGCAGCAAAGGGACAGGGGAGGACAATCAGCCCCAGCATTTT.

J is TRBJ2-2 and V is TRBV6-5; D gene uncertain. Germline V lookup: CDR1 MNHEY, CDR2 SVGAGI. This CDR3 contains 16 residues. V shed 0 bases and J shed 0 bases, with 8 bases lying between them. DNA for the CDR3: TGTGCCAGCAGTTACTCTACAGCTACGAACACCGGGGAGCTGTTTTTT. This sequence encodes CASSYSTATNTGELFF.